This entry describes one T cell receptor (beta chain). This sample is drawn from a study of blood T cell repertoires in COVID-19. V was shortened by 2 bases and J by 4 bases, with 9 bases between the two germline ends. Germline V CDR1 and CDR2: MDHEN, SYDVKM. This CDR3 region has 14 residues. Clones were sequenced by immunoSEQ multiplex PCR, and TCRdb holds only the in-frame ones, with some missing. The sample has fewer than 70,000 clones, 75% to 90% seen once. The specimen sequenced was peripheral blood. This TCR came from a human donor in a cohort sampled during active COVID-19. The V gene is TRBV28, the J gene TRBJ1-5; maybe TRBD1 (5 bases). DNA for the CDR3: TGTGCCAGCAGTTTAGTGCAGGGTAATCAGCCCCAGCATTTT. Translated: CASSLVQGNQPQHF.